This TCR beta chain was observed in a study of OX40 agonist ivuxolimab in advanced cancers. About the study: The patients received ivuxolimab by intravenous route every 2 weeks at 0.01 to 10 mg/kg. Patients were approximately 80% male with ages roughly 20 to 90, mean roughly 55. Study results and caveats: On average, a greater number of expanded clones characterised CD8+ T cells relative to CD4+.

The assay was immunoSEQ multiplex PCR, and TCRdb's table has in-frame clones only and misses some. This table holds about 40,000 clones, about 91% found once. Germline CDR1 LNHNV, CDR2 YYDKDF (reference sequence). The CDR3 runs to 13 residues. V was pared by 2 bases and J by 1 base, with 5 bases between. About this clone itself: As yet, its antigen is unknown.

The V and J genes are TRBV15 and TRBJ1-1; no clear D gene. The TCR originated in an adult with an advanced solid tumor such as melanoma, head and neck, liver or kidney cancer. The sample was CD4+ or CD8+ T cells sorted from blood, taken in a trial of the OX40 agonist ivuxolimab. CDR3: CATSRPGNTEAFF. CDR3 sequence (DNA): TGTGCCACCAGCAGACCGGGGAACACTGAAGCTTTCTTT.